The next 11 T cell receptor beta chains were all read from a single sample in a study of cytomegalovirus exposure and HLA in healthy donors. Amplification used 60 Vbeta primers and 13 Jbeta primers. The repertoire was sequenced with immunoSEQ multiplex PCR; TCRdb's copy has only in-frame clones and lacks some. The repertoire holds about 160,000 clones, with approximately 86% as singletons. Material for sequencing was PBMCs. The source is a woman younger than 30 in good health and CMV-seronegative.

This clone has more than one count but fewer than ten. The rearrangement uses TRBV5-6 and TRBJ1-4; TRBD1 aligns across 9 bases. V was clipped by 3 bases and J by 6 bases; unmatched bases: 6. Germline loops: CDR1 SGHDT, CDR2 YYEEEE. This CDR3 region has 15 residues. The CDR3: CASSSAGQGYEKLFF. CDR3 in DNA: TGTGCCAGCAGCTCGGCGGGACAGGGTTATGAAAAACTGTTTTTT.

This clone showed up just once. This sequence joins TRBV6-6 and TRBJ1-5; TRBD1 is a possible D gene (5 bases). Trimming shortened V by 6 bases and J by 0 bases, and 12 bases separated the two germline ends. The CDR3 is made up of 15 amino acids. Germline V gene sequence: CDR1 MNHNY, CDR2 SVGAGI (reference sequence). CDR3 DNA sequence: TGTGCCAGCAGAGCAGACAGTTATAGCAATCAGCCCCAGCATTTT. It translates to CASRADSYSNQPQHF.

The chain uses TRBV27 and TRBJ2-5; TRBD2 agrees at 10 bases. Near its end, the DNA agrees better with TRBJ2-7, so the J call may be wrong. CDR3 length: 13 residues. Germline V lookup: CDR1 MNHEY, CDR2 SMNVEV (reference sequence). For the CDR3, the DNA is TGTGCCAGCACACGACTAGCGGGCTACGAGCAGTACTTC. Translated: CASTRLAGYEQYF.

The chain has TRBV4-2 and TRBJ1-6, with D hard to call. The CDR3 sequence is 15 residues long. V was cut by 1 base and J by 12 bases, with 16 bases left in between. Germline loops: CDR1 LGHNA, CDR2 YNFKEQ. CDR3 DNA: TGTGCCAGCAGCCAAGCCGGCCAGGCTTTTGAACCCCTCCACTTT. Its protein product is CASSQAGQAFEPLHF.

V usage is TRBV18 and J usage is TRBJ1-2; D is perhaps TRBD1 (5 bases). Trimming took 3 bases from V and 5 from J, leaving 16 bases between them. This CDR3 contains 15 residues. Germline CDR1 reads KGHSH; CDR2 reads LQKENI. The CDR3 here is CASSPRQGLDYGYTF. The CDR3 coding sequence is TGTGCCAGCTCACCCCGGCAGGGTTTAGATTATGGCTACACCTTC.

This clone was counted once. The rearrangement uses TRBV28 and TRBJ2-1; D perhaps matches TRBD2 (6 bases). The CDR3 has 16 amino acids. Germline assignment: CDR1 MDHEN and CDR2 SYDVKM. V dropped 4 bases and J dropped 6 bases, with 19 bases sitting between them. The DNA for the CDR3 is TGTGCCAGCAGTTCCCATGTAGGCAGGAGGGGCAATGAGCAGTTCTTC. Amino acids: CASSSHVGRRGNEQFF.

A single count supports this clone. CDR3 coding DNA: TGCGCCAGCAGTGCTTGGGAGGCCCACTCTGGAAACACCATATATTTT. Translating gives CASSAWEAHSGNTIYF. This chain links TRBV5-1 with TRBJ1-3; D is unresolved. This CDR3 is 16 amino acids long. The germline V gene has CDR1 SGHRS and CDR2 YFSETQ. Trimming removed 5 bases at V and 0 bases at J, with 15 bases between.

The chain is built from TRBV29-1 and TRBJ1-1; 8 bases match TRBD1. V lost 0 bases and J lost 11; bases outside the gene matches: 11. Germline values: CDR1 SQVTM, CDR2 ANQGSEA. The CDR3 is 14 amino acids. The CDR3 loop reads CSVEEIGQGLRAFF. CDR3 DNA sequence: TGCAGCGTTGAAGAAATCGGACAGGGCCTTCGGGCTTTCTTT.

Concerning this clone: One junction end disagrees with the germline gene, perhaps due to a read error. The V call is TRBV7-6, the J call TRBJ1-3; 8 nucleotides agree with TRBD1. Looked up from germline, CDR1 is SGHVS and CDR2 is FNYEAQ. The CDR3 extends over 16 amino acids. In DNA form, the CDR3 reads TGTGCCAGCACCTTACGACAGGGGAGGAGTGGAAACACCATATATTTT. Its translation is CASTLRQGRSGNTIYF. Based on the CDR3 plus reference TRBV7-6 and TRBJ1-3, the full variable domain is GAGVSQSPRYKVTKRGQDVALRCDPISGHVSLYWYRQALGQGPEFLTYFNYEAQQDKSGLPNDRFSAERPEGSISTLTIQRTEQRDSAMYRCASTLRQGRSGNTIYFGEGSWLTVV.

The gene calls are TRBV4-2 and TRBJ2-1; 14 bases match TRBD2. Germline-derived CDR1 and CDR2 are LGHNA and YNFKEQ. V was clipped by 4 bases and J by 4 bases; unmatched bases: 9. The CDR3 has 18 amino acids. The CDR3 here is CASSRGLAGVGSYNEQFF. DNA of the CDR3: TGTGCCAGCAGCCGGGGACTAGCGGGGGTAGGTAGTTACAATGAGCAGTTCTTC.

The chain carries TRBV2 and TRBJ2-1; weak D call: TRBD2 (5 bases). CDR1 and CDR2 from the germline V gene are SNHLY and FYNNEI. The CDR3 is 14 residues long. Trimming shortened V by 7 bases and J by 5 bases, and 15 bases separated the two germline ends. CDR3 sequence reads: CASTLGLADNEQFF. The DNA of the CDR3 is TGTGCCAGCACCCTAGGGCTAGCTGACAATGAGCAGTTCTTC.